The 30 T cell receptor beta chains below were found in one sample sequenced in a study of blood T cell repertoires in COVID-19. TCRdb keeps only in-frame clones here, not all; method: immunoSEQ multiplex PCR. Counted here are about 270,000 clones, about four fifths occurring once; the ten biggest clones make up more than 1.2%. The sample was peripheral blood. These receptors were obtained from a human donor with COVID-19, enrolled during active disease. The donor label of this sample is uncertain.

The gene calls are TRBV7-9 and TRBJ2-2, with 7 bases fitting TRBD1. J gave up 6 bases and V 3 bases, and 4 bases lay outside the gene matches. There are 14 residues in the CDR3. CDR1 and CDR2 from the germline V gene are SEHNR and FQNEAQ (reference sequence). This CDR3 is CASSFIQGAGELFF. As DNA, the CDR3 is TGTGCCAGCAGCTTTATTCAGGGGGCCGGGGAGCTGTTTTTT.

To note about this clone: This sample includes further DNA sequences coding for the same CDR3. The V call is TRBV5-1, the J call TRBJ1-1, with 10 nucleotides matching TRBD1. Germline lookup yields CDR1 SGHRS and CDR2 YFSETQ. The ends lost 2 bases at V and 4 bases at J; junction bases unmatched: 5. The CDR3 covers 15 residues. In DNA form, the CDR3 reads TGCGCCAGCAGCTTCTCCGGGACAGGGGTCACTGAAGCTTTCTTT. The encoded protein is CASSFSGTGVTEAFF.

The rearrangement joins TRBV5-1 to TRBJ2-5; 7 bases fit TRBD2. V lost 4 bases to trimming and J lost 3 bases; unmatched junction nucleotides: 6. The CDR3 covers 14 residues. CDR1 and CDR2 (germline): SGHRS, YFSETQ. The CDR3 here is CASSLLLAEETQYF. For the CDR3, the DNA is TGCGCCAGCAGCCTTCTTCTAGCGGAAGAGACCCAGTACTTC.

The chain joins TRBV19 to TRBJ2-2; D is ambiguous. Trimming removed 3 bases at V and 3 bases at J, with 8 bases between. The germline V gene has CDR1 LNHDA and CDR2 SQIVND (reference sequence). This CDR3 is 14 amino acids long. CDR3 sequence: CASSIGSYTGELFF. In DNA form, the CDR3 reads TGTGCCAGTAGTATCGGGTCCTACACCGGGGAGCTGTTTTTT.

The V call is TRBV4-1, the J call TRBJ2-5; 8 bases are shared with TRBD2. The CDR3 runs 16 residues. Germline V gene sequence: CDR1 MGHRA, CDR2 YSYEKL. The junction had 12 bases not matched to a gene; V was cut back by 4 bases and J by 5 bases. DNA of the CDR3: TGCGCCAGCAGCCCCCGTCACGGGAGGGCCATGGAGACCCAGTACTTC. Amino acids: CASSPRHGRAMETQYF.

V gene TRBV7-8 combines with J gene TRBJ2-2; 8 bases are a match to TRBD2. This CDR3 has 16 residues. CDR1 and CDR2 from the germline V gene are SGHVS and FQNEAQ. V was clipped by 1 base and J by 4 bases; unmatched bases: 5. The CDR3 loop is CASSLGSSGTTGELFF. In nucleotides, the CDR3 is TGTGCCAGCAGCTTAGGAAGTAGCGGGACCACCGGGGAGCTGTTTTTT.

This clone was observed a handful of times. This chain uses TRBV7-2 with TRBJ2-7, with 10 bases identical to TRBD2. Losses at the gene ends were 5 bases for V and 3 bases for J; bases not matched to a gene: 4. CDR1 SGHTA and CDR2 FQGNSA come from the germline V gene. This CDR3 has 14 amino acids. CDR3 loop: CASSPGLASYEQYF. The CDR3 region has the DNA TGTGCCAGCAGCCCGGGACTAGCGAGCTACGAGCAGTACTTC.

This chain links TRBV5-1 with TRBJ1-4, with a tentative D call TRBD1 (6 bases). The CDR3 loop spans 15 amino acids. The V gene lost 0 bases and the J gene lost 4 bases, with 10 bases spanning the gap. Germline lookup yields CDR1 SGHRS and CDR2 YFSETQ. The CDR3 reads CASSLADRNNEKLFF. CDR3 sequence (DNA): TGCGCCAGCAGCTTGGCTGACAGGAATAATGAAAAACTGTTTTTT. The full variable domain, its missing parts supplied by reference TRBV5-1 and TRBJ1-4, is KAGVTQTPRYLIKTRGQQVTLSCSPISGHRSVSWYQQTPGQGLQFLFEYFSETQRNKGNFPGRFSGRQFSNSRSEMNVSTLELGDSALYLCASSLADRNNEKLFFGSGTQLSVL.

This clone was counted a single time. One junction end does not reproduce the germline sequence, and a read error may be involved. This chain uses TRBV28 with TRBJ2-7; 9 bases line up with TRBD2. The germline gives CDR1 MDHEN, CDR2 SYDVKM. CDR3 length: 13 amino acids. In nucleotides, the CDR3 is TGTGCCAGCAGTGTCCGGACTCGCGGGGGGGGCAACTTC. It translates to CASSVRTRGGGNF.

CDR3 region: CASSPAAPQSNTEAFF. DNA for the CDR3: TGTGCCAGCTCACCCGCAGCACCACAGTCGAACACTGAAGCTTTCTTT. The gene calls are TRBV18 and TRBJ1-1; D uncertain. V lost 3 bases to trimming and J lost 1 base, with 15 bases between them. Germline V gene lookup returns CDR1 KGHSH and CDR2 LQKENI. This CDR3 has 16 residues.

The J gene is TRBJ2-3, the V gene TRBV7-2, with 8 bases lining up with TRBD1. The length of the CDR3 is 15 residues. Germline-derived CDR1 and CDR2 are SGHTA and FQGNSA. V dropped 1 base and J dropped 4; count of bases not matched to a gene: 4. The CDR3 is CASSLDGQGPDTQYF. CDR3 bases: TGTGCCAGCAGCTTAGACGGACAGGGCCCAGATACGCAGTATTTT.

This clone was seen only once. The chain joins TRBV19 to TRBJ1-1; D unclear. Trimming stripped 3 bases from V and 7 bases from J, with 15 bases between. This CDR3 region has 14 residues. From germline, CDR1 is LNHDA and CDR2 SQIVND (reference sequence). The CDR3 nucleotides are TGTGCCAGTAGTATGAGTCGGCAGGACTTTGAAGCTTTCTTT. It yields the protein CASSMSRQDFEAFF.

The chain uses TRBV28 and TRBJ1-2, with 7 nucleotides matching TRBD1. Germline CDR1 and CDR2: MDHEN and SYDVKM. The CDR3 covers 16 residues. With 6 bases clipped from V and 4 bases from J, the junction kept 14 bases outside the gene matches. CDR3 protein: CASRSRGDIQSYGYTF. DNA of the CDR3: TGTGCCAGCAGATCCAGGGGGGATATCCAAAGCTATGGCTACACCTTC.

The CDR3 DNA reads TGTGCCAGCAGTGTGGGACTAGCGGGAGTGTACACCGGGGAGCTGTTTTTT. Translating it yields CASSVGLAGVYTGELFF. The V and J genes are TRBV6-1 and TRBJ2-2; 14 positions match TRBD2. The CDR3 length is 17 residues. The V and J ends lost 4 bases and 3 bases, in that order; junction bases with no gene match: 4. Germline-derived CDR1 and CDR2 are MNHNS and SASEGT.

The chain combines TRBV3-1 (or the pseudogene TRBV3-2) with TRBJ1-5; D might be TRBD1 (5 bases). Germline V gene sequence: CDR1 LGHDT, CDR2 YNNKEL (reference sequence). The CDR3 sequence is 15 residues long. Trimming removed 0 bases from V and 2 bases from J, with 8 bases in between. CDR3 sequence: CASSQDSRGNQPQHF. CDR3 coding DNA: TGTGCCAGCAGCCAAGATAGCAGGGGCAATCAGCCCCAGCATTTT.

V gene TRBV5-1 combines with J gene TRBJ1-1, with no clear D. The CDR3 has 11 residues. Trimming removed 6 bases at V and 4 bases at J, with 7 bases between. Germline V gene data show CDR1 as SGHRS and CDR2 as YFSETQ. This chain's CDR3 is CASKGGTEAFF. The CDR3 DNA reads TGCGCCAGCAAAGGCGGCACTGAAGCTTTCTTT.

V usage is TRBV11-2 and J usage is TRBJ2-1; 15 bases map to TRBD2. This CDR3 region has 15 residues. V gave up 5 bases and J gave up 12 bases; unmatched junction bases: 8. Germline V gives CDR1 SGHAT, CDR2 FQNNGV. The CDR3 coding sequence is TGTGCCAGCAGCCCTGGGACTAGCGGGAGGCGGAGGCAGTTCTTC. Protein: CASSPGTSGRRRQFF.

This chain joins TRBV24-1 and TRBJ2-1, with 16 bases fitting TRBD2. CDR3 length equals 16 residues. The J segment lost 7 bases and the V segment lost 3 bases, leaving 2 bases of the junction unmatched. CDR1 is KGHDR, CDR2 SFDVKD, per germline. DNA for the CDR3: TGTGCCACCAGTGATGGGGGACTAGCGGGAGGGAATGAGCAGTTCTTC. Its protein product is CATSDGGLAGGNEQFF.

The rearrangement joins TRBV12-5 to TRBJ2-1; 7 positions match TRBD2. Germline values: CDR1 LGHNT, CDR2 FRNRAP. The CDR3 contains 14 residues. Germline trimming cut 1 base from V and 9 bases from J; bases unmatched to any gene: 6. This CDR3 is CASGLGLAASEQFF. In DNA, the CDR3 is TGTGCTAGTGGTTTGGGGCTAGCGGCCAGTGAGCAGTTCTTC.

The CDR3 nucleotides are TGTGCCAGCAGCTTGGGGAGTGTGAACACTGAAGCTTTCTTT. This gives the protein CASSLGSVNTEAFF. The chain combines TRBV5-6 with TRBJ1-1; unclear D gene. V was shortened by 0 bases and J by 0 bases, with 6 bases between the two germline ends. Germline loops: CDR1 SGHDT, CDR2 YYEEEE. The CDR3 is 14 amino acids. Together with reference TRBV5-6 and TRBJ1-1, the CDR3 gives the full variable domain: DAGVTQSPTHLIKTRGQQVTLRCSPKSGHDTVSWYQQALGQGPQFIFQYYEEEERQRGNFPDRFSGHQFPNYSSELNVNALLLGDSALYLCASSLGSVNTEAFFGQGTRLTVV.

The V call is TRBV30, the J call TRBJ2-2; tentatively, D is TRBD1 (6 bases). With 5 bases removed from V and 1 base from J, the gap between germline ends came to 8 bases. The germline V gene has CDR1 GTSNPN and CDR2 SVGIG (reference sequence). The CDR3 contains 13 residues. The CDR3 loop reads CAWSTGNTGELFF. The CDR3 region has the DNA TGTGCCTGGTCGACAGGGAACACCGGGGAGCTGTTTTTT.

This clone showed up just once. J is TRBJ1-2 and V is TRBV5-6; the match to TRBD1 covers 8 bases. The junction had 7 bases not matched to a gene; V was cut back by 2 bases and J by 4 bases. In germline, CDR1 is SGHDT, CDR2 YYEEEE. The CDR3 has 15 amino acids. The CDR3 bases are TGTGCCAGCAGCTTTATCACAGGGACAGGCTATGGCTACACCTTC. It specifies CASSFITGTGYGYTF.

Of note for this clone: One junction end disagrees with the germline gene, perhaps due to a read error. The chain joins TRBV7-7 to TRBJ2-7; 8 nucleotides agree with TRBD2. The CDR3 is made up of 17 amino acids. Germline values: CDR1 SSHAT, CDR2 FNYEAQ (reference sequence). The CDR3 nucleotides read TGTGCTAGCAGCTTAGCCCTGACTAGCGCAGGCTCCTCCGAGCAGTACTTC. Encoded protein: CASSLALTSAGSSEQYF.

V gene TRBV28 combines with J gene TRBJ2-2, with D possibly matching TRBD1 (6 bases). Germline CDR1 reads MDHEN; CDR2 reads SYDVKM. V lost 7 bases, J lost 5 bases, and 14 bases lay in between. The CDR3 covers 14 residues. The CDR3 DNA follows: TGTGCCAGCACCATCAGGGGAGCGACCGGGGAGCTGTTTTTT. Amino acid sequence: CASTIRGATGELFF. Filled out from reference TRBV28 and TRBJ2-2, the complete variable domain reads DVKVTQSSRYLVKRTGEKVFLECVQDMDHENMFWYRQDPGLGLRLIYFSYDVKMKEKGDIPEGYSVSREKKERFSLILESASTNQTSMYLCASTIRGATGELFFGEGSRLTVL.

The V gene is TRBV9, the J gene TRBJ2-5; 9 bases are shared with TRBD2. The CDR3 loop spans 15 amino acids. From germline, CDR1 is SGDLS and CDR2 YYNGEE. V shed 4 bases and J 1 base; nucleotides not matched to a gene: 5. The CDR3: CASSPRLAVQETQYF. The CDR3 nucleotides are TGTGCCAGCAGCCCCCGACTAGCGGTCCAAGAGACCCAGTACTTC.

The chain links TRBV6-5 to TRBJ2-1; TRBD1 matches at 8 bases. This CDR3 has 16 amino acids. The junction had 14 bases not matched to a gene; V was cut back by 4 bases and J by 9 bases. Per germline, CDR1 MNHEY and CDR2 SVGAGI. CDR3 nucleotide sequence: TGTGCCAGCAGTTGGGGGGCCAGGGGGCTTGTCGGTGAGCAGTTCTTC. Its protein product is CASSWGARGLVGEQFF.

The chain links TRBV28 to TRBJ1-4, with a possible D match to TRBD1 (6 bases). Per the germline V gene, CDR1 is MDHEN and CDR2 is SYDVKM. CDR3 size: 15 residues. V dropped 2 bases and J dropped 5 bases, with 12 bases sitting between them. This CDR3 reads CASSLRQGWNEKLFF. In nucleotides, the CDR3 is TGTGCCAGCAGTTTAAGGCAGGGGTGGAATGAAAAACTGTTTTTT.

The chain couples TRBV9 to TRBJ2-3; TRBD2 agrees at 8 bases. Per germline, CDR1 SGDLS and CDR2 YYNGEE. V lost 0 bases, J lost 0 bases, and 3 bases stayed unmatched. This CDR3 has 16 amino acids. The CDR3 region has the DNA TGTGCCAGCAGCGTAGGCGCGGGAGGTAGCACAGATACGCAGTATTTT. Its protein product is CASSVGAGGSTDTQYF.

The genes are TRBV7-9 and TRBJ1-2; no definite D call. The germline V and J ends were trimmed by 4 bases and 8 bases, with 11 bases remaining between them. The CDR3 spans 12 residues. Per germline, CDR1 SEHNR and CDR2 FQNEAQ (reference sequence). The CDR3, as DNA: TGTGCCAGCAGCTCAGGCCCGTTGGGCTACACCTTC. This codes for CASSSGPLGYTF.

In DNA form, the CDR3 reads TGTGCCAGCAGCTCCGGGGGACCCAGCATCATAGTCTCTGGGGCCAACGTCCTGACTTTC. Protein product: CASSSGGPSIIVSGANVLTF. The chain is built from TRBV6-2 or TRBV6-3 and TRBJ2-6; D is possibly TRBD2 (6 bases). Per the germline V gene, CDR1 is MNHEY and CDR2 is SVGEGT. V lost 6 bases and J lost 0, with 24 bases in between. The CDR3 totals 20 residues.